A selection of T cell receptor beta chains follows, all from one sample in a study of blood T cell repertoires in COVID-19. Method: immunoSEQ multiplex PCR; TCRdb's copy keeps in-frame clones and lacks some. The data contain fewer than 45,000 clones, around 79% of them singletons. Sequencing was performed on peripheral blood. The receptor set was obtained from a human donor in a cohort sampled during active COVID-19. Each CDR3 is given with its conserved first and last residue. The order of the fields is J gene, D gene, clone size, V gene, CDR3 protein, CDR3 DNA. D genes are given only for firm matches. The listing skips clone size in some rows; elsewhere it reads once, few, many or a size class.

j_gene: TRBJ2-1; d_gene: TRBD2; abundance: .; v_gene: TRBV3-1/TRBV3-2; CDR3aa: CASSHPTVLAGGYNEQFF; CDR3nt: TGTGCCAGCAGCCACCCAACGGTTCTAGCGGGAGGCTACAATGAGCAGTTCTTC
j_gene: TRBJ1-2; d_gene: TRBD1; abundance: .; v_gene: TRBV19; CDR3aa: CASSIGTGFYGYTF; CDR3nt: TGTGCCAGTAGTATAGGGACAGGGTTCTATGGCTACACCTTC
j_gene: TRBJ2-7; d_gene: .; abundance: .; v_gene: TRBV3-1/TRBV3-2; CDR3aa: CASSQEQGREQYF; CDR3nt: TGTGCCAGCAGCCAAGAACAGGGCCGCGAGCAGTACTTC
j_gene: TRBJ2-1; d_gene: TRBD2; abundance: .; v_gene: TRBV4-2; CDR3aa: CASSQAPLAGGVEEQFF; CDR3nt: TGTGCCAGCAGCCAAGCGCCGCTAGCGGGAGGGGTGGAGGAGCAGTTCTTC
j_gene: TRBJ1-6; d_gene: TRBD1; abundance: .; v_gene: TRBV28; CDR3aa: CASSLWDRKGSPLHF; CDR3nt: TGTGCCAGCAGTTTATGGGACAGGAAGGGTTCACCCCTCCACTTT
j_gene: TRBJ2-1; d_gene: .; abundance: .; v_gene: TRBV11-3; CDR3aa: CASSLLANNEQFF; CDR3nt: TGTGCCAGCAGCCTGCTAGCAAACAATGAGCAGTTCTTC
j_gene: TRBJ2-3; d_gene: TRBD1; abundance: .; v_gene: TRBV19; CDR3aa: CASSFREGAGTDTQYF; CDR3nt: TGTGCCAGTAGCTTCCGAGAGGGGGCGGGCACAGATACGCAGTATTTT
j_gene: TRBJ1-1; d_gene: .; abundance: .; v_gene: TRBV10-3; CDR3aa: CATQGGGDVNTEAFF; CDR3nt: TGTGCCACACAGGGAGGGGGGGATGTGAACACTGAAGCTTTCTTT
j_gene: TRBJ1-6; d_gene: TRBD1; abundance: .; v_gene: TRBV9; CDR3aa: CASSGQGNSPLHF; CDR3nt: TGTGCCAGCAGCGGACAGGGAAATTCACCCCTCCACTTT
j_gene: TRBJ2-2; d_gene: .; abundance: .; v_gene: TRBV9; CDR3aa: CASSAQGGYGTGELFF; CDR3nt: TGTGCCAGCAGCGCACAGGGAGGGTATGGGACCGGGGAGCTGTTTTTT
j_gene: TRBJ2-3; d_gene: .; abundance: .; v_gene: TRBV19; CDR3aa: CASSSQSTDTQYF; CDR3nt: TGTGCCAGTAGTTCCCAGAGCACAGATACGCAGTATTTT
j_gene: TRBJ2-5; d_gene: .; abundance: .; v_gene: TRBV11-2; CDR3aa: CASSSRGVAAQETQYF; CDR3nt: TGTGCCAGCAGCTCCCGCGGAGTAGCGGCTCAAGAGACCCAGTACTTC
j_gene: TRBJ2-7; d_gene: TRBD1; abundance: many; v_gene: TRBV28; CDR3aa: CASSGGQVGGEQYF; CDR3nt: TGTGCCAGCAGTGGAGGACAGGTTGGGGGCGAGCAGTACTTC
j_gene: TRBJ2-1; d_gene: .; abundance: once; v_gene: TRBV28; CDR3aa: CASTDSSYNEQFF; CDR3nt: TGTGCCAGCACGGACAGCTCCTACAATGAGCAGTTCTTC
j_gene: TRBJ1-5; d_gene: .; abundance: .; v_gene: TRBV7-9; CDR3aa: CASSLEGGQPQHF; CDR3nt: TGTGCCAGCAGCTTAGAAGGGGGTCAGCCCCAGCATTTT